The source of this T cell receptor beta chain is a study of CD8+CD57+ T cells in acquired aplastic anemia (dated by TCRdb to between 2018 and 2020). At the level of the whole study: Extracted DNA from sorted CD4+ and CD8+ cells averaged approximately 3 ug, ranging from roughly 0.17 to 27.4 ug. On the study overall, not on this receptor specifically: Twenty-nine CD8+ CDR3 sequences were found to be shared between patients and controls, but these sequences appeared to be highly expressed in patients and within the immunodominant clones of the patients. Between patients and healthy controls, no significant difference in CD8+ Simpson's diversity was found (P=0.060).

CDR1 and CDR2, per the germline V gene (reference sequence), are PRHDT and FYEKMQ. The CDR3 holds 12 amino acids from the cysteine to the phenylalanine. Solely the CDR3 DNA is kept, with 36 bases framed from the first base. V is cut by 2 bases and J by 7 bases, and the space between the germline ends is 5 bases. In the study, sorted CD4+ and CD8+ blood T cells from patients with severe aplastic anemia and from healthy subjects underwent deep sequencing of TCR repertoires. Ficoll-Paque density gradient centrifugation was used to isolate peripheral blood mononuclear cells. Before DNA extraction, CD4+ and CD8+ T cells were sorted by FACS or by magnetic beads. TCR beta VDJ combination and CDR3 sequence profiling used genomic DNA as the template. TCR repertoire sequencing was run on an Illumina HiSeq 2000. For the original study's pipeline: TRBV/TRBJ rearrangement plots, CDR3 size and DJ length profiles, and Simpson's diversity index were used to evaluate the repertoires. The immunodominant clone was defined as the most abundant DNA sequence in deep sequencing data. CDR3 amino acid sequences were checked for sharing across subjects and were also compared against the VDJdb database and published repertoires. Starting from the raw public reads, TCRdb applied fastp trimming at Q25, assembled clones with MiXCR and retained in-frame beta chains. For every CDR3 protein sequence, its rows merge into one entry that carries the most common genes and DNA. None of the V and J calls come from the authors' own analysis; TCRdb made them. The sample table contains 200,000 or so distinct CDR3 sequences; only one count was recorded for around 66% of them. Around 46% of the sample rests with the top ten.

As to this clonotype: Its antigen is currently not known. Per-nucleotide qualities are absent, and no much larger clonotype sits a single base away.

This clonotype originated in a human donor with severe aplastic anemia or a healthy control (not recorded which). The chain joins TRBV13 to TRBJ2-2; no D gene call is confident. What was sequenced was sorted CD4+, CD8+, or CD8+CD57+ T cells (not recorded which) from PBMCs. The DNA sequence reads TGTGCCAGCAGCTTAAGTTTCGGGGAGCTGTTTTTT. Translation gives CASSLSFGELFF.